The clone carrying this TCR beta chain was seen more than once but under ten times. Trimming took 4 bases from V and 1 from J, leaving 13 bases between them. The CDR3 length is 15 residues. CDR1 is MNHNS and CDR2 is SASEGT in the germline V gene. The repertoire was sequenced with immunoSEQ multiplex PCR; TCRdb's copy has only in-frame clones and lacks some. The sample lists 950,000 to 1,300,000 clones; under 80% were seen once. These data belong to a study of shared clonotypes between healthy human individuals. This rearrangement joins TRBV6-1 to TRBJ1-1, with no clear D. Sequencing was carried out using memory CD4+ T cells sorted from blood. Subset indicated: CD45RA-negative fraction. This clonotype originated in a man younger than 30 in good health. The CDR3 reads CASSALDGTNTEAFF. CDR3 nucleotide sequence: TGTGCCAGCAGTGCCCTGGACGGCACGAACACTGAAGCTTTCTTT.